The 32 T cell receptor beta chains below were found in one sample sequenced in a study of T-cell reconstitution after alpha-beta-depleted transplantation in children. It was with unique molecular identifiers that the TCRbeta library was prepared. TCRdb re-called the PCR reads through MiXCR, storing one row per CDR3 protein. The sample has about 510,000 distinct CDR3 sequences; roughly an eighth are singletons. Specimen: PBMCs, mostly from graft donor cells, collected 180 days after TCRalphabeta/CD19-depleted stem cell transplant. The receptors stem from a female patient aged 2-9 years who had a stem cell transplant for aplastic anemia, so the T cells may come from the graft donor.

The sample holds many counts of this clonotype. The chain is built from TRBV5-1 and TRBJ1-1; D gene unclear. Germline CDR1 SGHRS, CDR2 YFSETQ. V lost 4 bases and J lost 5, with 15 bases in between. The CDR3 is 14 residues long. CDR3 nucleotide sequence: TGCGCCAGCAGCAGGACGGGCGGTGGAACTGAAGCTTTCTTT. Amino acids: CASSRTGGGTEAFF.

This chain links TRBV7-9 with TRBJ2-1, with 9 positions matching TRBD2. CDR3 size: 15 residues. Germline V gives CDR1 SEHNR, CDR2 FQNEAQ (reference sequence). Trimming took 1 base from V and 7 from J; bases not matched to a gene: 5. CDR3 DNA: TGTGCCAGCAGCTTAGTAGCGGGAGCACTGAATGAGCAGTTCTTC. This gives the protein CASSLVAGALNEQFF.

The chain joins TRBV5-1 to TRBJ2-3, with TRBD2 matching over 8 bases. Germline lookup yields CDR1 SGHRS and CDR2 YFSETQ. Trimming removed 0 bases from V and 6 bases from J; junction bases left unmatched: 12. This CDR3 has 17 amino acids. For the CDR3, the DNA is TGCGCCAGCAGCTTGGCTCTATGGGCGGGAGGCCAGGATACGCAGTATTTT. This codes for CASSLALWAGGQDTQYF.

Only a few counts were recorded for this clonotype. The chain combines TRBV18 with TRBJ1-1; TRBD1 matches at 10 bases. The V and J ends lost 3 bases and 11 bases, in that order; junction bases with no gene match: 6. Germline CDR1 is KGHSH and CDR2 is LQKENI. The CDR3 is made up of 13 amino acids. This CDR3 is CASSPRDRGMAFF. CDR3 DNA: TGTGCCAGCTCACCCCGGGACAGGGGAATGGCTTTCTTT.

A few counts support this clonotype. The chain recombines TRBV15 with TRBJ2-1; the D gene is possibly TRBD2 (6 bases). The ends were cut back, 5 bases at V and 4 bases at J, with 6 bases in the middle. CDR3 length equals 12 residues. CDR1 is LNHNV and CDR2 is YYDKDF in the germline V gene (reference sequence). CDR3 in amino acids: CATSGGYNEQFF. As DNA, the CDR3 is TGTGCCACCAGCGGAGGGTACAATGAGCAGTTCTTC.

This clonotype was observed a single time. The chain recombines TRBV7-9 with TRBJ1-5; D is possibly TRBD1 (6 bases). The CDR3 runs to 15 residues. Germline V CDR1 and CDR2: SEHNR, FQNEAQ (reference sequence). V lost 5 bases, J lost 1 base, and 12 bases lay in between. CDR3 sequence reads: CASSSLGASNQPQHF. The DNA of the CDR3 is TGTGCCAGCAGCAGCCTGGGGGCGAGCAATCAGCCCCAGCATTTT.

The chain links TRBV28 to TRBJ1-1; a weak D match, TRBD1 (5 bases). The CDR3 covers 13 residues. Germline-derived CDR1 and CDR2 are MDHEN and SYDVKM. Trimming took 10 bases from V and 5 from J, leaving 17 bases between them. This chain's CDR3 is CATLRDPGTEAFF. CDR3 nucleotides: TGTGCCACCCTGAGGGACCCGGGAACTGAAGCTTTCTTT.

This clonotype was counted only a few times. The chain joins TRBV9 to TRBJ2-7; TRBD2 matches 8 bases. The CDR3 is made up of 14 amino acids. With 4 bases clipped from V and 7 bases from J, the junction kept 10 bases outside the gene matches. Germline CDR1 is SGDLS and CDR2 is YYNGEE. CDR3 in amino acids: CASSTPEREREQYF. Here the CDR3 DNA reads TGTGCCAGCAGCACTCCTGAGCGGGAGCGGGAGCAGTACTTC.

This clonotype was detected only a few times. The chain recombines TRBV7-9 with TRBJ2-1, with TRBD2 matching 7 bases. Germline V gene data show CDR1 as SEHNR and CDR2 as FQNEAQ (reference sequence). This CDR3 spans 15 amino acids. Germline trimming cut 1 base from V and 2 bases from J; bases unmatched to any gene: 2. This CDR3 reads CASSLGAGAYNEQFF. The CDR3 nucleotides are TGTGCCAGCAGCTTAGGTGCGGGAGCCTACAATGAGCAGTTCTTC.

The chain recombines TRBV6-2 or TRBV6-3 with TRBJ2-7; weak D call: TRBD2 (5 bases). This CDR3 is built from 14 residues. V lost 5 bases to trimming and J lost 7 bases, with 18 bases between them. Looked up from germline, CDR1 is MNHEY and CDR2 is SVGEGT. The CDR3 sequence is CASSAYQTPGEQYF. The CDR3 DNA sequence: TGTGCCAGCAGTGCGTACCAGACTCCGGGGGAGCAGTACTTC.

The chain is built from TRBV11-2 and TRBJ1-1; maybe TRBD1 (5 bases). This CDR3 spans 13 amino acids. Germline assignment: CDR1 SGHAT and CDR2 FQNNGV. Between the trimmed V and J ends, which lost 4 bases and 11 bases, there was a span of 17 bases. The CDR3 nucleotides read TGTGCCAGCAGCTCAATGAGGGACTGGCGGGCTTTCTTT. Encoded protein: CASSSMRDWRAFF.

V and J are TRBV19 and TRBJ2-3, with no clear D. Germline V gene lookup returns CDR1 LNHDA and CDR2 SQIVND (reference sequence). Trimming shortened V by 3 bases and J by 2 bases, and 9 bases separated the two germline ends. The CDR3 has 14 residues. The CDR3 DNA sequence: TGTGCCAGTAGTATTCCACACTTCACAGATACGCAGTATTTT. Its translation is CASSIPHFTDTQYF.

In its sample, this clonotype was seen a few times. The J gene is TRBJ2-2, the V gene TRBV7-9; D is unclear. Per germline, CDR1 SEHNR and CDR2 FQNEAQ (reference sequence). V lost 5 bases and J lost 5, with 15 bases in between. This CDR3 spans 15 amino acids. CDR3 nucleotide sequence: TGTGCCAGCAGCGTTGCGGCAGGCTATACCGGGGAGCTGTTTTTT. Translating gives CASSVAAGYTGELFF.

This clonotype occurred a few times. The rearrangement links TRBV27 to TRBJ2-5; TRBD2 agrees at 12 bases. J lost 3 bases, V lost 8 bases, and 10 bases had no gene match. The CDR3 is 16 amino acids. Germline CDR1 and CDR2: MNHEY and SMNVEV (reference sequence). CDR3 in amino acids: CASSLAASGREETQYF. DNA for the CDR3: TGTGCCAGCTCCCTGGCGGCTAGCGGGAGGGAAGAGACCCAGTACTTC.

J is TRBJ1-5 and V is TRBV12-3 or TRBV12-4; D possibly corresponds to TRBD1 (5 bases). V dropped 3 bases and J dropped 0 bases, with 9 bases sitting between them. The CDR3 has 15 residues. CDR3 in DNA: TGTGCCAGCAGTTTCCGGGGGACTAGCAATCAGCCCCAGCATTTT. Its translation is CASSFRGTSNQPQHF.

CDR3 loop: CASSSHRDTQYF. DNA of the CDR3: TGTGCCAGCAGTTCCCACCGAGATACGCAGTATTTT. V usage is TRBV12-3 or TRBV12-4 and J usage is TRBJ2-3; D is ambiguous. CDR3 length equals 12 residues. V was clipped by 4 bases and J by 5 bases, with 7 bases between them.

This clonotype was recorded at least ten times. The chain joins TRBV12-3 or TRBV12-4 to TRBJ1-3; weak D call: TRBD1 (6 bases). Trimming took off 3 bases at V and 0 bases at J, with 15 bases between the two ends. This CDR3 has 17 amino acids. The CDR3 protein is CASSFRRDTGSGNTIYF. The CDR3, as DNA: TGTGCCAGCAGTTTTCGCCGGGACACTGGCTCTGGAAACACCATATATTTT.

CDR3 sequence (DNA): TGTGCCAGCAGTTTTTGGACTAGCGGGAGTTACATTCAGTACTTC. This gives the protein CASSFWTSGSYIQYF. This chain connects TRBV12-3 or TRBV12-4 to TRBJ2-4, with 13 nucleotides matching TRBD2. The trim removed 3 bases at V and 8 bases at J, leaving 4 bases unmatched. This CDR3 has 15 amino acids.

The chain couples TRBV21-1 to TRBJ2-7. TRBV21-1 is an annotated pseudogene. The CDR3 is made up of 13 amino acids. The CDR3 region has the DNA TGTGCCAGCAAAGGATTTCGGCTCTACGAGCAGTACGTC. This encodes CASKGFRLYEQYV.

This clonotype was seen only once. At one of its ends the junction is not consistent with the germline gene, which may arise from a read error. The chain has TRBV3-1 and TRBJ2-1; 7 bases line up with TRBD1. Germline V CDR1 and CDR2: LGHDT, YNNKEL (reference sequence). The CDR3 has 15 amino acids. The CDR3 here is CASSPHGTAYNEHFF. DNA for the CDR3: TGTGCCAGCAGCCCTCACGGGACAGCATACAATGAGCATTTCTTC.

This clonotype has a count of ten or more. The V gene is TRBV9, the J gene TRBJ2-5; 9 positions match TRBD2. CDR1 SGDLS and CDR2 YYNGEE come from the germline V gene. V was clipped by 3 bases and J by 2 bases; unmatched bases: 5. This CDR3 region has 15 residues. CDR3: CASSGTSEPQETQYF. DNA of the CDR3: TGTGCCAGCAGCGGGACTAGCGAACCACAAGAGACCCAGTACTTC.

The chain employs TRBV28 and TRBJ2-3; maybe TRBD1 (5 bases). Germline CDR1 and CDR2: MDHEN and SYDVKM. The V end was cut by 4 bases, the J end by 6 bases, with 17 bases between. The CDR3 contains 15 residues. The chain's CDR3 is CASSSTVLLEDTQYF. The CDR3 bases are TGTGCCAGCAGTTCGACAGTCCTTCTGGAGGATACGCAGTATTTT.

This clonotype was recorded a few times. This rearrangement joins TRBV4-1 to TRBJ1-1; no firm D call. The CDR3 contains 16 residues. The V gene's germline CDR1 is MGHRA and CDR2 YSYEKL. The germline V and J ends were trimmed by 4 bases and 1 base, with 16 bases remaining between them. CDR3 nucleotide sequence: TGCGCCAGCAGCCCCCCGCCGGCCGGTGGGAACACTGAAGCTTTCTTT. It is translated as CASSPPPAGGNTEAFF.

The rearrangement joins TRBV29-1 to TRBJ2-3; 8 bases line up with TRBD2. The J segment lost 1 base and the V segment lost 4 bases, leaving 1 base of the junction unmatched. CDR3 size: 13 residues. In germline, CDR1 is SQVTM, CDR2 ANQGSEA. For the CDR3, the DNA is TGCAGCGTTGTAGCGGGACGCACAGATACGCAGTATTTT. Its translation: CSVVAGRTDTQYF.

V usage is TRBV6-5 and J usage is TRBJ2-1; D is ambiguous. The CDR3 runs 12 residues. The V end was cut by 6 bases, the J end by 7 bases, with 10 bases between. Germline values: CDR1 MNHEY, CDR2 SVGAGI. The DNA for the CDR3 is TGTGCCAGCAGATCGACATGGAATGAGCAGTTCTTC. It specifies CASRSTWNEQFF.

This clonotype was picked up a small number of times. The chain couples TRBV29-1 to TRBJ2-1; maybe TRBD1 (5 bases). Germline assignment: CDR1 SQVTM and CDR2 ANQGSEA. The CDR3 totals 12 residues. V was trimmed by 3 bases and J by 9 bases, leaving 12 bases between them. CDR3: CSVEVRAVEQFF. The CDR3 bases are TGCAGCGTTGAGGTCAGGGCCGTTGAGCAGTTCTTC.

This rearrangement joins TRBV27 to TRBJ2-1; D gene uncertain. The CDR3 totals 13 residues. V was cut by 0 bases and J by 9 bases, with 9 bases left in between. CDR1 is MNHEY, CDR2 SMNVEV, per germline (reference sequence). The CDR3 nucleotides read TGTGCCAGCAGTTTATCTCACAGCCGTGAGCAGTTCTTC. Encoded protein: CASSLSHSREQFF.

The chain employs TRBV7-8 and TRBJ2-3; 7 positions agree with TRBD2. The CDR3 contains 12 residues. Trimming took 7 bases from V and 5 from J; bases not matched to a gene: 3. CDR1 and CDR2 from the germline V gene are SGHVS and FQNEAQ. CDR3 loop: CASTRGEDTQYF. In DNA form, the CDR3 reads TGTGCCAGCACTCGGGGGGAAGATACGCAGTATTTT. The entire variable domain, with the rest obtained from reference TRBV7-8 and TRBJ2-3, is as follows: GAGVSQSPRYKVAKRGQDVALRCDPISGHVSLFWYQQALGQGPEFLTYFQNEAQLDKSGLPSDRFFAERPEGSVSTLKIQRTQQEDSAVYLCASTRGEDTQYFGPGTRLTVL.

This sequence joins TRBV11-1 and TRBJ2-7; weak D call: TRBD2 (6 bases). Germline CDR1 is SGHAT and CDR2 is FQDESV (reference sequence). Trimming removed 1 base at V and 6 bases at J, with 16 bases between. The CDR3 extends over 15 amino acids. The CDR3 loop is CASSLVGGEQSEQYF. As DNA, the CDR3 is TGTGCCAGCAGCTTAGTCGGAGGGGAGCAGAGCGAGCAGTACTTC.

The chain couples TRBV6-2 or TRBV6-3 to TRBJ2-1; D may be TRBD1 or TRBD2 (5 bases each). Trimming pared 6 bases from V and 0 bases from J, leaving 24 bases between. The CDR3 totals 19 residues. Germline V CDR1 and CDR2: MNHEY, SVGEGT. In DNA, the CDR3 is TGTGCCAGCAGCCCACGAAGTCCGGGGCGAGAGAGCTCCTACAATGAGCAGTTCTTC. This codes for CASSPRSPGRESSYNEQFF.

This clonotype appeared many times. The chain has TRBV28 and TRBJ2-7, with 9 bases aligning to TRBD1. The germline V gene has CDR1 MDHEN and CDR2 SYDVKM. V shed 4 bases and J 2 bases; nucleotides not matched to a gene: 9. CDR3 length: 16 amino acids. Here the CDR3 reads CASSWYPGQGTYEQYF. The CDR3 DNA follows: TGTGCCAGCAGTTGGTACCCCGGACAGGGGACCTACGAGCAGTACTTC.

This clonotype has just a few counts. This chain uses TRBV7-9 with TRBJ2-1; 13 bases agree with TRBD2. V lost 5 bases and J lost 5; bases outside the gene matches: 9. CDR3 length equals 17 residues. The germline gives CDR1 SEHNR, CDR2 FQNEAQ (reference sequence). Here the CDR3 reads CASSPPLLAGGDNEQFF. The CDR3 nucleotides read TGTGCCAGCAGCCCCCCCTTACTAGCGGGAGGGGACAATGAGCAGTTCTTC. Using reference TRBV7-9 and TRBJ2-1 for the parts outside the CDR3, the full variable domain is DTGVSQNPRHKITKRGQNVTFRCDPISEHNRLYWYRQTLGQGPEFLTYFQNEAQLEKSRLLSDRFSAERPKGSFSTLEIQRTEQGDSAMYLCASSPPLLAGGDNEQFFGPGTRLTVL.